The 3 T cell receptor beta chains given below trace back to one sample, sequenced in a study of blood T cell repertoires in COVID-19. Here immunoSEQ multiplex PCR was the method, and the copy in TCRdb shows in-frame clones only, minus some. This sample yields under 250,000 clones, of which about four fifths are seen a single time; approximately 9% belongs to the top ten. Source material: peripheral blood. These receptors all stem from a man in his forties with active or convalescent COVID-19.

This chain joins TRBV4-3 and TRBJ2-2, with 9 positions matching TRBD1. The CDR3 consists of 18 residues. V trimming: 0 bases; J trimming: 4 bases; junction bases outside the gene matches: 9. Germline assignment: CDR1 LGHNA and CDR2 YSLEER. The DNA of the CDR3 is TGCGCCAGCAGCCAAGATTGGTACGGGACAGGGCGCACCGGGGAGCTGTTTTTT. Residues: CASSQDWYGTGRTGELFF.

The chain carries TRBV18 and TRBJ2-5; the D gene is possibly TRBD2 (6 bases). Trimming shortened V by 1 base and J by 4 bases, and 16 bases separated the two germline ends. Germline CDR1 is KGHSH and CDR2 is LQKENI. This CDR3 contains 16 residues. CDR3 DNA: TGTGCCAGCTCACCACGGCAGGGCTTGGGGGGAGAGACCCAGTACTTC. Encoded protein: CASSPRQGLGGETQYF.

The chain carries TRBV27 and TRBJ2-1; possible D gene TRBD2, 6 bases. The ends were cut back, 2 bases at V and 4 bases at J, with 9 bases in the middle. The CDR3 runs to 14 residues. Germline CDR1 reads MNHEY; CDR2 reads SMNVEV (reference sequence). CDR3 nucleotides: TGTGCCAGCAGTTTAGGCGGGGCTTACAATGAGCAGTTCTTC. Protein: CASSLGGAYNEQFF.